This passage covers 13 T cell receptor beta chains from one sample sequenced in a study of shared clonotypes between healthy human individuals. Sequencing used immunoSEQ multiplex PCR; TCRdb keeps in-frame clones, though not all of them. The data show millions of clones, with roughly 94% seen just once and approximately 1.2% held by the top ten. Naive CD8 cells, CD45RO-negative and positively selected for CCR7, excluded terminally differentiated effector memory CD45RA+ cells. The source material was naive CD8+ T cells sorted from blood. The receptors stem from a man between 18 and 35 years old in good health.

The chain uses TRBV7-9 and TRBJ2-1, with D hard to call. Trimming stripped 1 base from V and 10 bases from J, with 11 bases between. The CDR3 is 13 amino acids. Per germline, CDR1 SEHNR and CDR2 FQNEAQ (reference sequence). This CDR3 reads CASSLVVSEEQFF. CDR3 sequence (DNA): TGTGCCAGCAGCTTAGTTGTATCTGAGGAGCAGTTCTTC.

The chain joins TRBV9 to TRBJ2-2, with D tentatively TRBD2 (6 bases). The CDR3 sequence is 18 residues long. From germline, CDR1 is SGDLS and CDR2 YYNGEE. V lost 4 bases to trimming and J lost 0 bases, with 19 bases between them. The CDR3 sequence is CASSTPRSGEANTGELFF. In DNA form, the CDR3 reads TGTGCCAGCAGCACTCCCCGTAGCGGAGAGGCGAACACCGGGGAGCTGTTTTTT.

This clone was counted a single time. The chain recombines TRBV18 with TRBJ2-7; D is perhaps TRBD2 (8 bases). The CDR3 has 14 residues. Trimming shortened V by 6 bases and J by 3 bases, and 15 bases separated the two germline ends. Germline lookup yields CDR1 KGHSH and CDR2 LQKENI. The CDR3 loop is CASSLGRGHYEQYF. DNA of the CDR3: TGTGCCAGCTCCCTCGGGAGGGGGCACTACGAGCAGTACTTC. The entire variable domain, with the rest obtained from reference TRBV18 and TRBJ2-7, is as follows: NAGVMQNPRHLVRRRGQEARLRCSPMKGHSHVYWYRQLPEEGLKFMVYLQKENIIDESGMPKERFSAEFPKEGPSILRIQQVVRGDSAAYFCASSLGRGHYEQYFGPGTRLTVT.

About this clone: Other DNA sequences in this specimen translate into the identical CDR3. In nucleotides, the CDR3 is TGTGCCAGCAGTCTAGAGTACGAGCAGTACTTC. Its translation: CASSLEYEQYF. V is TRBV28 and J is TRBJ2-7; no firm D call. V dropped 5 bases and J dropped 4 bases, with 6 bases sitting between them. Germline V lookup: CDR1 MDHEN, CDR2 SYDVKM. The CDR3 loop spans 11 amino acids.

This chain connects TRBV4-1 to TRBJ2-7, with D possibly TRBD1 on 6 matching bases. Germline V gives CDR1 MGHRA, CDR2 YSYEKL. This CDR3 is built from 13 residues. Trimming took off 2 bases at V and 3 bases at J, with 8 bases between the two ends. The CDR3 nucleotides read TGCGCCAGCAGCCAAACGACAGGCTACGAGCAGTACTTC. Encoded protein: CASSQTTGYEQYF.

With regard to this clone: The sample contains more than one DNA sequence encoding this CDR3. V usage is TRBV6-5 and J usage is TRBJ2-7, with 11 bases that match TRBD2. CDR1 is MNHEY and CDR2 is SVGAGI in the germline V gene. J lost 1 base, V lost 6 bases, and 5 bases had no gene match. The CDR3 contains 15 residues. The CDR3 sequence: CASSPLAGGSYEQYF. CDR3 bases: TGTGCCAGCAGCCCGCTAGCGGGAGGTTCCTACGAGCAGTACTTC.

This clone has more than one count but fewer than ten. V and J are TRBV5-6 and TRBJ2-7; 7 nucleotides align to TRBD2. The germline V gene encodes CDR1 SGHDT and CDR2 YYEEEE. J lost 2 bases, V lost 7 bases, and 6 bases had no gene match. The CDR3 has 13 amino acids. The CDR3 is CASQRDVTYEQYF. CDR3 in DNA: TGTGCCAGCCAGCGGGACGTAACCTACGAGCAGTACTTC. The full variable domain, in which reference TRBV5-6 and TRBJ2-7 provide the parts outside the CDR3, is DAGVTQSPTHLIKTRGQQVTLRCSPKSGHDTVSWYQQALGQGPQFIFQYYEEEERQRGNFPDRFSGHQFPNYSSELNVNALLLGDSALYLCASQRDVTYEQYFGPGTRLTVT.

This clone has only one observation. The chain links TRBV5-4 to TRBJ2-7; 8 nucleotides align to TRBD1. The germline V gene has CDR1 SGHNT and CDR2 YYREEE (reference sequence). The ends lost 0 bases at V and 1 base at J; junction bases unmatched: 6. This CDR3 is built from 16 residues. The CDR3 DNA follows: TGTGCCAGCAGCTTGGGGACAGGGTTGGGTTCCTACGAGCAGTACTTC. As protein: CASSLGTGLGSYEQYF.

The chain uses TRBV9 and TRBJ2-7, with 9 bases fitting TRBD1. Germline CDR1 SGDLS, CDR2 YYNGEE. V dropped 2 bases and J dropped 7; count of bases not matched to a gene: 4. This CDR3 is built from 13 residues. CDR3 in amino acids: CASSVGQGMEQYF. CDR3 bases: TGTGCCAGCAGCGTTGGACAGGGGATGGAGCAGTACTTC.

This clone was detected only once. The chain has TRBV9 and TRBJ2-5; 9 nucleotides match TRBD1. The CDR3 contains 17 residues. The junction had 14 bases not matched to a gene; V was cut back by 3 bases and J by 5 bases. Germline-derived CDR1 and CDR2 are SGDLS and YYNGEE. CDR3 sequence reads: CASSGGDRVNFWETQYF. The DNA of the CDR3 is TGTGCCAGCAGCGGCGGGGACAGGGTAAACTTCTGGGAGACCCAGTACTTC.

J is TRBJ2-7 and V is TRBV6-1; 8 bases match TRBD1. Trimming took 4 bases from V and 0 from J; bases not matched to a gene: 5. In germline, CDR1 is MNHNS, CDR2 SASEGT. CDR3 length equals 15 residues. DNA of the CDR3: TGTGCCAGCAGTGGTGACAGGGGAAGCTCCTACGAGCAGTACTTC. This gives the protein CASSGDRGSSYEQYF.

This chain joins TRBV28 and TRBJ2-1; TRBD2 matches 9 bases. The CDR3 spans 18 residues. J lost 0 bases, V lost 6 bases, and 12 bases had no gene match. Germline V gives CDR1 MDHEN, CDR2 SYDVKM. CDR3 in amino acids: CASSTTSGSWSSYNEQFF. DNA of the CDR3: TGTGCCAGCAGCACCACTAGCGGGTCCTGGAGCTCCTACAATGAGCAGTTCTTC.

The V call is TRBV15, the J call TRBJ2-7, with D unresolved. The CDR3 covers 13 residues. V was cut by 2 bases and J by 0 bases, with 5 bases left in between. Germline assignment: CDR1 LNHNV and CDR2 YYDKDF (reference sequence). The CDR3 nucleotides read TGTGCCACCAGCAGATCTCACTCCTACGAGCAGTACTTC. Protein: CATSRSHSYEQYF.